Listed below are T cell receptor beta chains from one sample, sequenced in a study of blood T cell repertoires in COVID-19. The table came from immunoSEQ multiplex PCR; TCRdb's copy has only in-frame clones and leaves some out. This table has a few hundred thousand clones, under 90% appearing once. The sequenced material came from peripheral blood. These TCRs come from a woman in her 40s who had recovered from COVID-19. Each CDR3 is given with its conserved first and last residue. A D gene is named only where the DNA matches it firmly. Rows may omit the clone size; those that give it use once, few, many or a size class.

TRBJ2-1,-,TRBV2,TRBD2,TGTGCCAGCAGTGGCCAAGCGGGAGGACTCAAGTTATACAATGAGCAGTTCTTC,CASSGQAGGLKLYNEQFF
TRBJ2-7,-,TRBV15,TRBD1,TGTGCCACCAGCCGGGGGACAGGGGGCCCCTACGAGCAGTACTTC,CATSRGTGGPYEQYF
TRBJ2-7,-,TRBV5-4,TRBD1,TGTGCCAGCAGCTTCGGACAGGGCGGCGAGCAGTACTTC,CASSFGQGGEQYF
TRBJ2-7,few,TRBV5-1,-,TGCGCCAGCAGCTTCCGGGACATCTCCTACGAGCAGTACTTC,CASSFRDISYEQYF
TRBJ2-7,few,TRBV6-5,-,TGTGCCAGCAGGCCGGGACTTGGTTACGAGCAGTACTTC,CASRPGLGYEQYF
TRBJ1-1,-,TRBV29-1,-,TGCAGCGTTGTTCCCCCAAACACTGAAGCTTTCTTT,CSVVPPNTEAFF
TRBJ2-2,-,TRBV7-8,TRBD2,TGTGCCAGCAAGTTACTAGCGGGGGCTACCACCGGGGAGCTGTTTTTT,CASKLLAGATTGELFF
TRBJ1-1,-,TRBV7-9,-,TGTGCCAGCAGCTTCTCCGGGATGGACACTGAAGCTTTCTTT,CASSFSGMDTEAFF
TRBJ2-5,-,TRBV30,TRBD1,TGTGCCTGGAGTGCGCAGACAGGGGCCCAAGAGACCCAGTACTTC,CAWSAQTGAQETQYF
TRBJ1-2,-,TRBV5-1,-,TGCGCCAGCAGCTTGGAGTCAGCAGGGGTCTCCGGCTACACCTTC,CASSLESAGVSGYTF
TRBJ1-5,-,TRBV28,-,TGTGTCACCAGGAGGGGGACTAGCAATCAGCCCCAGCATTTT,CVTRRGTSNQPQHF
TRBJ2-2,-,TRBV7-9,TRBD2,TGTGCCAGCAGCCCCCCCGTGGCGGGAGCGGGCGGGGAGCTGTTTTTT,CASSPPVAGAGGELFF
TRBJ2-5,-,TRBV5-1,TRBD2,TGCGCCAGCAGCAGGACGGGACTAGCGGGAGGAGAGACCCAGTACTTC,CASSRTGLAGGETQYF
TRBJ1-5,-,TRBV4-2,-,TGTGCCAGCAGCCATGACCCCGACGGGGGGGATCAGCCCCAGCATTTT,CASSHDPDGGDQPQHF
TRBJ2-3,-,TRBV9,-,TGTGCCAGCAGCGTACTCCTGGACAGTTACACAGATACGCAGTATTTT,CASSVLLDSYTDTQYF
TRBJ1-2,-,TRBV4-1,TRBD1,TGCGCCACCTGGGACAGGGGCTATGGCTACACCTTC,CATWDRGYGYTF